This TCR beta chain was sequenced for a study of blood T cell repertoires in COVID-19. Study summary: In each case, the material was cDNA or gDNA derived from T cells, B-cell-depleted T cells, or PBMCs.

How the authors handled the data: Nucleated cell number was recorded as an estimate derived from reference gene primer amplification. Here immunoSEQ multiplex PCR was the method, and the copy in TCRdb shows in-frame clones only, minus some. V, J and clone size reflect that table, while D and trimming were determined from the DNA. This table holds tens of thousands of clones, over 70% found once. Germline V gene data show CDR1 as LNHDA and CDR2 as SQIVND (reference sequence). The V gene lost 2 bases and the J gene lost 4 bases, with 11 bases spanning the gap. This CDR3 has 15 amino acids. The origin of this receptor is a man aged 25 to 40 with COVID-19, enrolled during active disease. Sequenced sample: peripheral blood. The gene calls are TRBV19 and TRBJ2-2; D possibly corresponds to TRBD2 (5 bases). This CDR3 is CASSIRGLFTGELFF. The CDR3 coding sequence is TGTGCCAGTAGTATACGGGGATTATTCACCGGGGAGCTGTTTTTT.